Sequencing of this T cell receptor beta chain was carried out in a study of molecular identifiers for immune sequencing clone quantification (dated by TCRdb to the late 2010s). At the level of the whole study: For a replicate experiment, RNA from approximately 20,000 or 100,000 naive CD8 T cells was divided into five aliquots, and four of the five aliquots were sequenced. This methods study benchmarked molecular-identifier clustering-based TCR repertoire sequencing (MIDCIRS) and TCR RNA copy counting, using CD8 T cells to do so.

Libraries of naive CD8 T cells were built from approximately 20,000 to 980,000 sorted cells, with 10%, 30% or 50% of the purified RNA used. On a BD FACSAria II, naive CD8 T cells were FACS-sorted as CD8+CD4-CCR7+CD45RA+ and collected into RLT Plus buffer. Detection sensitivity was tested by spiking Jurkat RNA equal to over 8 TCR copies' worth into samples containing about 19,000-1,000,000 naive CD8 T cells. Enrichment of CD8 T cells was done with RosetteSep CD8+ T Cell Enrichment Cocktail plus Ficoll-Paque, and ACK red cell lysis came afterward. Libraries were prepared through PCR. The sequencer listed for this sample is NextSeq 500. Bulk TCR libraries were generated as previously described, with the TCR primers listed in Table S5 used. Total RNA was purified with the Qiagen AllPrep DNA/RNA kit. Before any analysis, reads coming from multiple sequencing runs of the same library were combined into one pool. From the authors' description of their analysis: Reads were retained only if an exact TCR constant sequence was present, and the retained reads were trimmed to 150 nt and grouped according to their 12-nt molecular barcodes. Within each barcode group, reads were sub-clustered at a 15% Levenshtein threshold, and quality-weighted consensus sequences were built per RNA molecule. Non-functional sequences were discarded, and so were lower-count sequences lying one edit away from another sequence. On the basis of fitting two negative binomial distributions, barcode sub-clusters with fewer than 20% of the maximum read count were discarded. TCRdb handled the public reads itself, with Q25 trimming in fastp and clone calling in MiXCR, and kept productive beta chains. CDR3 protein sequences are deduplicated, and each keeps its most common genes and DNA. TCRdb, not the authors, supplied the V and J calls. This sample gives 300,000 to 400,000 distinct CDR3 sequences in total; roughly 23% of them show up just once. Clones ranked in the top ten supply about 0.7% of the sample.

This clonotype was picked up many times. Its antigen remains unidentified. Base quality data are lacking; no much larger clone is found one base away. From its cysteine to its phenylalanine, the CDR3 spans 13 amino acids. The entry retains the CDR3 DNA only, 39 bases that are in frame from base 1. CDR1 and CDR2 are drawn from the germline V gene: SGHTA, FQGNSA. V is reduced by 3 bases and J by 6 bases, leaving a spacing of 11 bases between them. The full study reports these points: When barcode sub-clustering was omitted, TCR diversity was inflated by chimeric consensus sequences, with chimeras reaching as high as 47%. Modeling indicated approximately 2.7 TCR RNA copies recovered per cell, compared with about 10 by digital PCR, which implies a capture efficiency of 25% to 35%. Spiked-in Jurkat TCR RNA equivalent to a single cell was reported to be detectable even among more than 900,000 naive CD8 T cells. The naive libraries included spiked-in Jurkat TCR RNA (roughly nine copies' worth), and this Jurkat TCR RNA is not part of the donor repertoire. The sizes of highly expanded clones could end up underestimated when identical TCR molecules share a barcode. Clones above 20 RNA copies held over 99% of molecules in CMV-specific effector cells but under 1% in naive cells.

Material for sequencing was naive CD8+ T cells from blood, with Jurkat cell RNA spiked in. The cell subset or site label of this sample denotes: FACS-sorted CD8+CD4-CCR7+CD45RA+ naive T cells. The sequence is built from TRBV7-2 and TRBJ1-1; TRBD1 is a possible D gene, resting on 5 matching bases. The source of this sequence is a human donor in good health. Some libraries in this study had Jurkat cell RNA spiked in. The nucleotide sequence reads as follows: TGTGCCAGCAGCTTGGGGGGAAGGGCTGAAGCTTTCTTT. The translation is CASSLGGRAEAFF.